The sequence of this T cell receptor beta chain was determined in a study of T-cell reconstitution after alpha-beta-depleted transplantation in children. Using unique molecular identifiers, the investigators prepared the TCRbeta library. TCRdb analysed the PCR reads with MiXCR anew, one entry per CDR3 protein. The sample gives approximately 170,000 distinct CDR3 sequences, over 8.5% of which show up once; approximately 13% is in the top ten. V gave up 3 bases and J gave up 12 bases, with 17 bases separating them. Looked up from germline, CDR1 is SEHNR and CDR2 is FQNEAQ (reference sequence). The CDR3 loop spans 14 amino acids. This clonotype was found many times.

The V and J genes are TRBV7-9 and TRBJ1-4; no firm D call. The sequence was obtained from a boy aged 2-9 years with acute myeloid leukemia, due to receive a stem cell transplant. The specimen was PBMCs, collected before TCRalphabeta/CD19-depleted stem cell transplant. The CDR3: CASSFEAEREELFF. As DNA, the CDR3 is TGTGCCAGCAGCTTTGAGGCCGAGAGGGAGGAACTGTTTTTT.